The sequence of this T cell receptor beta chain was determined in a study of blood T cell repertoires in COVID-19. Study details: COVID-19 samples from acute and convalescent phases originated in the United States, Italy and Spain. From T cells, B-cell-depleted T cells, or PBMCs came the material, which was cDNA or gDNA.

Original analysis: Amplifying reference gene primers gave estimates of nucleated cell counts. The assay was immunoSEQ multiplex PCR, and TCRdb's table has in-frame clones only and misses some. That table gives V, J and clone size, and the DNA gave D and trimming. The sample holds approximately 670,000 clones, 75% to 90% seen once. This CDR3 has 15 amino acids. The ends were cut back, 0 bases at V and 2 bases at J, with 10 bases in the middle. The V gene's germline CDR1 is LNHNV and CDR2 YYDKDF (reference sequence). The gene calls are TRBV15 and TRBJ1-1; D not certain. This TCR was recovered from a woman younger than 35 with acute or convalescent COVID-19. The sequencing sample was made of peripheral blood. The DNA of the CDR3 is TGTGCCACCAGCAGAGATCGAGGGCCTAACACTGAAGCTTTCTTT. Its translation: CATSRDRGPNTEAFF.